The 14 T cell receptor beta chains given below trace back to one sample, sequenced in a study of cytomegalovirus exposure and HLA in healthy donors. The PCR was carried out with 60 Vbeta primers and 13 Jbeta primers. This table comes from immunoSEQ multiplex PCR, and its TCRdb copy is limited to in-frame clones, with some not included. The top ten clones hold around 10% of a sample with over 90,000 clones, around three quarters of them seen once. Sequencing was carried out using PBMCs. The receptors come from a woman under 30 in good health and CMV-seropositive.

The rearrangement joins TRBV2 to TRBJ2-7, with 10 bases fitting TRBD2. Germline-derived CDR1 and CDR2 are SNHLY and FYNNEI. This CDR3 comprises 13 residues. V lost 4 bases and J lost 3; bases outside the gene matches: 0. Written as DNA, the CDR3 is TGTGCCAGCAGTGCTAGCGGGAGCTACGAGCAGTACTTC. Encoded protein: CASSASGSYEQYF.

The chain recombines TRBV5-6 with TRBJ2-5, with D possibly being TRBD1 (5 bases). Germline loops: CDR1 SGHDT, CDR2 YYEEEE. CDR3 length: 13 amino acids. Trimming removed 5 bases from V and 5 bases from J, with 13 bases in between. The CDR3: CASRSRARETQYF. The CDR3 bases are TGTGCCAGCAGGAGCAGGGCAAGGGAGACCCAGTACTTC.

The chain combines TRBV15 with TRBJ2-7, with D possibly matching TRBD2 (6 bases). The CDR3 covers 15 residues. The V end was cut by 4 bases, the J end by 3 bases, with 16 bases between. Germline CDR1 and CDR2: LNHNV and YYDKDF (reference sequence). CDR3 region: CATSIGTPDLYEQYF. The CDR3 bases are TGTGCCACCAGCATTGGGACTCCTGACCTCTACGAGCAGTACTTC.

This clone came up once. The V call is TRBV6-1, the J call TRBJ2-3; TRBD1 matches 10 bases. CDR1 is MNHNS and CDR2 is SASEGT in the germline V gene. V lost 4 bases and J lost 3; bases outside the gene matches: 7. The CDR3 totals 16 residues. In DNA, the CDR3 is TGTGCCAGCAGTGTAGTATGGGACAGGGGTACAGATACGCAGTATTTT. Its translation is CASSVVWDRGTDTQYF.

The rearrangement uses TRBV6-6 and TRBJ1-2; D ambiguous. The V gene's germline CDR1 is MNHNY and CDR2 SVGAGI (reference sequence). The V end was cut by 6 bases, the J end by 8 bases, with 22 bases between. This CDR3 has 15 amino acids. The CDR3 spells CASSSPTSLHLGYTF. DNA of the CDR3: TGTGCCAGCAGCTCCCCTACGTCACTGCATTTAGGCTACACCTTC.

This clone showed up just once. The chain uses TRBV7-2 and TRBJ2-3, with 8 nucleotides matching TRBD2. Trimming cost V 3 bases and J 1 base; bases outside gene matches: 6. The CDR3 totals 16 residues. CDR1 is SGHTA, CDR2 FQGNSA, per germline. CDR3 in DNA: TGTGCCAGCAGCTTCGTGGCGGGGGGCCGCACAGATACGCAGTATTTT. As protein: CASSFVAGGRTDTQYF.

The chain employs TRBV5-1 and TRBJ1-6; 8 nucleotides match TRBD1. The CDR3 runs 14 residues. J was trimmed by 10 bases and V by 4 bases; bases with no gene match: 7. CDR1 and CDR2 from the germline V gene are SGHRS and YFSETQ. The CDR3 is CASSDRGMGSPLHF. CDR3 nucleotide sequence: TGCGCCAGCAGCGACAGGGGAATGGGGTCACCCCTCCACTTT.

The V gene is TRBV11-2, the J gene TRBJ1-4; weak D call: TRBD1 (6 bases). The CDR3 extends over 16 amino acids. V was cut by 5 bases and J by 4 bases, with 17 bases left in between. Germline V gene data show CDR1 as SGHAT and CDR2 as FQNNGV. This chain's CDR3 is CASSLMGGGGNEKLFF. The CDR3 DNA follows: TGTGCCAGCAGCCTCATGGGGGGCGGGGGTAATGAAAAACTGTTTTTT.

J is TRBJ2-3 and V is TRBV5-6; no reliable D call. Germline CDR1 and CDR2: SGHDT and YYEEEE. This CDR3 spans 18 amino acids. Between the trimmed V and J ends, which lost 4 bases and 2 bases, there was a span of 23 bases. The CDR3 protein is CASSLTAGSLTYTDTQYF. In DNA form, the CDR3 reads TGTGCCAGCAGCCTGACTGCCGGCAGCCTCACCTACACAGATACGCAGTATTTT.

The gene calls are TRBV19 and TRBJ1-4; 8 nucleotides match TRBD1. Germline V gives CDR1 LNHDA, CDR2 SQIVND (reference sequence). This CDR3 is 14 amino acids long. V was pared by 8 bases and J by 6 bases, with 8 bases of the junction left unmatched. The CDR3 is CASPPPGGHEKLFF. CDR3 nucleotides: TGTGCCAGTCCACCCCCAGGGGGCCATGAAAAACTGTTTTTT.

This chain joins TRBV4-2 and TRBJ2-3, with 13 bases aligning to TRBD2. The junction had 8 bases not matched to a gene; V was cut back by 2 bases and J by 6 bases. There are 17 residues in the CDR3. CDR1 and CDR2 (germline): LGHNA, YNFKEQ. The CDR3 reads CASSQRQLAGGSDTQYF. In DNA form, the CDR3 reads TGTGCCAGCAGCCAACGACAACTAGCGGGGGGGTCGGATACGCAGTATTTT.

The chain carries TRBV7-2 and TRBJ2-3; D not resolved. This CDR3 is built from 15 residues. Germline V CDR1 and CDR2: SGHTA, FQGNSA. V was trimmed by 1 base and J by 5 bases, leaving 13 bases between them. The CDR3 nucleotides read TGTGCCAGCAGCTTAGGCCGCACGACTGGAGATACGCAGTATTTT. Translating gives CASSLGRTTGDTQYF.

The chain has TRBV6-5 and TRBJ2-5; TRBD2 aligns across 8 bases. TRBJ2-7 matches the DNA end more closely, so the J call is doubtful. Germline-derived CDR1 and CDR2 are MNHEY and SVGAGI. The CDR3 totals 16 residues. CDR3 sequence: CASSYSVAGNPYEQYF. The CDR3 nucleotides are TGTGCCAGCAGTTACTCGGTAGCGGGAAACCCCTACGAGCAGTACTTC.

CDR3 loop: CASSLVNRAEAFF. DNA for the CDR3: TGTGCCAGCAGCTTAGTGAACCGGGCTGAAGCTTTCTTT. This chain uses TRBV7-9 with TRBJ1-1; D uncertain. Trimming pared 1 base from V and 6 bases from J, leaving 9 bases between. Germline assignment: CDR1 SEHNR and CDR2 FQNEAQ (reference sequence). This CDR3 spans 13 amino acids.